The T cell receptor beta chain under discussion was sequenced for a study of post-analysis software for immune sequencing data. Study in general: Multiple sclerosis in the patients followed relapsing-remitting, secondary progressive and progressive-relapsing courses. Broader study findings: Same-batch samples co-clustered strongly by F measure. Normalized Chao1 diversity in multiple sclerosis patients fell significantly below that of controls. Included in a set of four or five TRBV segments more frequent in patients than controls were TRBV5-6, TRBV5-1 and TRBV20-1.

Unique molecular identifiers were carried by the TCR beta cDNA libraries. TCRdb recomputed calls from the PCR reads with MiXCR, one row per CDR3 protein. The data hold roughly 700,000 distinct CDR3 sequences, with just under 30% observed a single time. The germline gives CDR1 MNHEY, CDR2 SVGAGI. The CDR3 consists of 14 residues. V gave up 7 bases and J gave up 6 bases; unmatched junction bases: 10. A single count supports this clonotype. Its target is not known. The sample comprised blood. The rearrangement links TRBV6-5 to TRBJ2-5; 8 bases line up with TRBD2. The receptor's source is a girl under 18 with multiple sclerosis. The CDR3 sequence: CASNRTRGGQTQYF. The CDR3 DNA is TGTGCCAGCAATCGAACCCGGGGGGGACAGACCCAGTACTTC.